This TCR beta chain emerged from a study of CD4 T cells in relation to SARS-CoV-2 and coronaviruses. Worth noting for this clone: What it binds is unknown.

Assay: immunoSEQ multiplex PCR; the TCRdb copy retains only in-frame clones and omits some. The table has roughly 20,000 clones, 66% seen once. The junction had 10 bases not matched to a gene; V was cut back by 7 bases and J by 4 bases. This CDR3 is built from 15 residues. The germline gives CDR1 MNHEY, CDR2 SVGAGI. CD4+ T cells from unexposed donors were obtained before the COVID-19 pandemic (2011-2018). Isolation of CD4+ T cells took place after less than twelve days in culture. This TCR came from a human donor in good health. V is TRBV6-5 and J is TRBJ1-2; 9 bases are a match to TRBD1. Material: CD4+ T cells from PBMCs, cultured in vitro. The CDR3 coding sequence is TGTGCCAGCATGCCGGGACAGGGCCAACCCTATGGCTACACCTTC. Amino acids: CASMPGQGQPYGYTF.